This record looks at one T cell receptor (gamma chain) sequence and its context. Its antigen is not identified. The data were taken from a study of Vδ1+ human thymocytes. Study results and caveats: Thymic TRG and TRD repertoires appeared highly polyclonal.

Germline CDR1 is EGSTGY and CDR2 is YDSYTSSV. The CDR3 is made up of 13 amino acids. J gave up 3 bases and V 3 bases, and 5 bases lay outside the gene matches. Extracted RNA was reverse transcribed into cDNA. Multiplex PCR used pooled V-gene forward primers and a constant-region reverse primer to amplify CDR3s. TCRdb re-called clones from the multiplex PCR reads using CATT. The sample lists some 37,000 gamma-chain clones; 20% to 25% were seen once. Sequencing used Vdelta1+ gamma-delta thymocytes from the thymus. Stated subset: FACS-sorted CD3+ TCRalphabeta- TCRVdelta1+ TCRVdelta2- thymocytes. The genes are TRGV4 and TRGJ1 or TRGJ2. The receptor was derived from a girl under three years old who had congenital heart surgery. The CDR3 DNA reads TGTGCCACCTGGGATCGAGTTTATTATAAGAAACTCTTT. This codes for CATWDRVYYKKLF.